The rows below give T cell receptor beta chains drawn from one sample of a study of blood T cell repertoires in COVID-19. Some clones are missing from TCRdb's copy, which holds only in-frame ones; the method was immunoSEQ multiplex PCR. The table shows around 100,000 clones, with about 86% occurring only once. The sample taken for sequencing was peripheral blood. These receptors all come from a human donor in a cohort sampled during active COVID-19. The CDR3 runs from the conserved cysteine through the conserved F or W. The order of the fields is J gene, clone size, V gene, D gene, CDR3 length, CDR3 protein, CDR3 DNA. D genes are given only for firm matches. Clone size is stated in some rows and not others, as once, few, many or a class when expanded.

>TRBJ2-2|-|TRBV7-2|-|16
CASSLRDSGLTGELFF
TGTGCCAGCAGCTTAAGGGACTCGGGGCTTACCGGGGAGCTGTTTTTT
>TRBJ1-2|-|TRBV30|TRBD1|11
CASDRDGGYTF
TGTGCCTCCGACAGGGATGGCGGCTACACCTTC
>TRBJ2-1|-|TRBV30|-|12
CAWSDYGTSQFF
TGTGCCTGGAGTGATTATGGGACATCGCAGTTCTTC
>TRBJ1-4|once|TRBV6-5|-|15
CASKLQGGRNEKLFF
TGTGCCAGCAAACTTCAGGGCGGTCGGAATGAAAAACTGTTTTTT
>TRBJ1-1|-|TRBV30|-|13
CAWNGGFDTEAFF
TGTGCCTGGAATGGGGGCTTCGACACTGAAGCTTTCTTT
>TRBJ2-1|-|TRBV28|-|16
CASRKPRDSPGHEQFF
TGTGCCAGCAGAAAACCCCGGGACTCCCCGGGGCATGAGCAGTTCTTC
>TRBJ1-6|few|TRBV11-2|-|15
CASSRTSSYNSPLHF
TGTGCCAGCAGCCGCACGAGCTCCTATAATTCACCCCTCCACTTT
>TRBJ2-7|-|TRBV7-2|TRBD2|15
CASSLGTSGYYEQYF
TGTGCCAGCAGCTTAGGCACTAGCGGTTATTACGAGCAGTACTTC
>TRBJ2-7|-|TRBV19|-|13
CASSPPLMREQYF
TGTGCCAGTAGTCCCCCTCTGATGCGTGAGCAGTACTTC
>TRBJ1-1|-|TRBV19|-|13
CASSIRGNTEAFF
TGTGCCAGTAGTATTCGGGGAAACACTGAAGCTTTCTTT
>TRBJ2-7|-|TRBV2|TRBD1|15
CASSEGTGITYEQYF
TGTGCCAGCAGTGAAGGGACAGGGATTACCTACGAGCAGTACTTC
>TRBJ2-1|-|TRBV7-9|TRBD2|15
CASSRSGSSYNEQFF
TGTGCCAGCAGCCGCAGCGGGAGCTCCTACAATGAGCAGTTCTTC
>TRBJ2-3|-|TRBV19|-|14
CASSTTGGTDTQYF
TGTGCCAGTAGCACAACCGGGGGCACAGATACGCAGTATTTT
>TRBJ1-1|-|TRBV9|-|13
CASSVQSNTEAFF
TGTGCCAGCAGCGTACAGTCGAACACTGAAGCTTTCTTT
>TRBJ1-4|-|TRBV5-1|-|15
CASSWGGSRGEKLFF
TGCGCCAGCAGCTGGGGTGGGAGCCGGGGTGAAAAACTGTTTTTT
>TRBJ2-5|-|TRBV5-4|TRBD2|16
CASSPLRTSGQETQYF
TGTGCCAGCAGCCCCCTGAGGACTAGCGGTCAAGAGACCCAGTACTTC
>TRBJ1-5|-|TRBV15|TRBD1|16
CATSSGQGLIIQPQHF
TGTGCCACCTCTTCGGGACAGGGGTTGATAATTCAGCCCCAGCATTTT
>TRBJ2-1|-|TRBV9|-|14
CASSVVTGDNEQFF
TGTGCCAGCAGCGTAGTTACCGGAGACAATGAGCAGTTCTTC
>TRBJ2-7|-|TRBV7-2|-|14
CASSLAYGSDEQYF
TGTGCCAGCAGCTTAGCATACGGCAGCGACGAGCAGTACTTC
>TRBJ2-3|-|TRBV5-5|TRBD2|16
CASSPRTSGREDTQYF
TGTGCCAGCAGCCCTAGGACTAGCGGGAGAGAAGATACGCAGTATTTT
>TRBJ1-3|-|TRBV9|TRBD1|16
CASSSQGTGAGNTIYF
TGTGCCAGCAGCTCCCAGGGGACAGGGGCCGGGAACACCATATATTTT
>TRBJ1-1|-|TRBV2|TRBD1|12
CASSLGTGEAFF
TGTGCCAGCAGCCTAGGGACAGGGGAGGCTTTCTTT
>TRBJ1-6|-|TRBV4-2|-|16
CASSQDAGAINSPLHF
TGTGCCAGCAGCCAAGATGCGGGGGCGATTAATTCACCCCTCCACTTT
>TRBJ1-4|-|TRBV7-2|-|16
CASSFTSGGSGEKLFF
TGTGCCAGCAGCTTTACTAGCGGGGGCTCGGGTGAAAAACTGTTTTTT
>TRBJ2-3|-|TRBV28|-|15
CASSLLVGGTDTQYF
TGTGCCAGCAGTTTACTGGTGGGAGGCACAGATACGCAGTATTTT
>TRBJ1-1|-|TRBV7-3|-|14
CASSLGFRAGEAFF
TGTGCCAGCAGCTTAGGATTTCGGGCAGGGGAAGCTTTCTTT
>TRBJ2-3|-|TRBV27|TRBD2|17
CASSSLAGGISTDTQYF
TGTGCCAGCAGTTCTCTAGCGGGAGGGATTAGCACAGATACGCAGTATTTT
>TRBJ2-1|-|TRBV7-2|-|12
CASSLTGGEQFF
TGTGCCAGCAGCTTAACCGGAGGTGAGCAGTTCTTC
>TRBJ2-7|-|TRBV5-6|TRBD2|15
CASRGGPSGSYEQYF
TGTGCCAGCAGGGGAGGCCCTAGCGGTTCCTACGAGCAGTACTTC
>TRBJ1-1|many|TRBV19|-|13
CASSTTGNTEAFF
TGTGCCAGTAGTACGACAGGGAACACTGAAGCTTTCTTT